A selection of T cell receptor beta chains follows, all from one sample in a study of cytotoxic CD8 clonotypes in ibrutinib-treated CLL. Libraries were prepared by immunoSEQ multiplex PCR; TCRdb keeps only in-frame clonotypes and omits some of them. This sample has 200,000 to 250,000 clones, with around three quarters found just once. This specimen consisted of PBMCs, obtained after 24 months of ibrutinib treatment. Receptors originate from a human donor with chronic lymphocytic leukemia. The CDR3 runs from the conserved cysteine through the conserved F or W. The D gene is left open where the match is weak. Only part of the rows carry a size: once, few, many, or a class if the clone is expanded.

v_call: TRBV28; j_call: TRBJ2-1; clone_size: .; d_call: .; cdr3_aa: CASSLYRGPLGNEQFF; cdr3_nt: TGTGCCAGCAGTTTATACCGGGGGCCCCTGGGGAATGAGCAGTTCTTC
v_call: TRBV13; j_call: TRBJ2-7; clone_size: .; d_call: .; cdr3_aa: CASSLVLDEQYF; cdr3_nt: TGTGCCAGCAGCTTAGTATTAGACGAGCAGTACTTC
v_call: TRBV18; j_call: TRBJ2-5; clone_size: .; d_call: .; cdr3_aa: CASSRSTGRETQYF; cdr3_nt: TGTGCCAGCTCACGGTCCACAGGCCGAGAGACCCAGTACTTC
v_call: TRBV10-1; j_call: TRBJ2-1; clone_size: few; d_call: TRBD1; cdr3_aa: CASSEEGANEQFF; cdr3_nt: TGCGCCAGCAGTGAGGAGGGGGCCAATGAGCAGTTCTTC
v_call: TRBV28; j_call: TRBJ1-5; clone_size: .; d_call: .; cdr3_aa: CASSPRGGNQPQHF; cdr3_nt: TGTGCCAGCAGCCCTAGGGGAGGCAATCAGCCCCAGCATTTT
v_call: TRBV9; j_call: TRBJ1-4; clone_size: .; d_call: .; cdr3_aa: CASSVKAGKKLFF; cdr3_nt: TGTGCCAGCAGCGTAAAGGCAGGGAAAAAACTGTTTTTT
v_call: TRBV5-1; j_call: TRBJ1-5; clone_size: .; d_call: .; cdr3_aa: CASSLDPQSGKPQHF; cdr3_nt: TGCGCCAGCAGCTTGGACCCACAGTCTGGAAAGCCCCAGCATTTT
v_call: TRBV7-6; j_call: TRBJ2-1; clone_size: .; d_call: .; cdr3_aa: CASSLVAGDLYNEQFF; cdr3_nt: TGTGCCAGCAGCTTAGTTGCAGGGGATTTATACAATGAGCAGTTCTTC
v_call: TRBV9; j_call: TRBJ2-3; clone_size: once; d_call: .; cdr3_aa: CASSSPPGETDTQYF; cdr3_nt: TGTGCCAGCAGCTCACCCCCGGGGGAGACAGATACGCAGTATTTT
v_call: TRBV29-1; j_call: TRBJ2-4; clone_size: .; d_call: .; cdr3_aa: CSVADLAKNIQYF; cdr3_nt: TGCAGCGTCGCGGATCTAGCCAAAAACATTCAGTACTTC
v_call: TRBV7-2; j_call: TRBJ2-5; clone_size: .; d_call: .; cdr3_aa: CASSLEGGHSQDF; cdr3_nt: TGTGCCAGCAGCCTCGAAGGTGGACACTCACAGGACTTC
v_call: TRBV5-6; j_call: TRBJ1-6; clone_size: .; d_call: .; cdr3_aa: CASSQGHKGSPLHF; cdr3_nt: TGTGCCAGCAGCCAGGGTCATAAGGGATCACCCCTCCACTTT
v_call: TRBV29-1; j_call: TRBJ2-1; clone_size: .; d_call: TRBD1; cdr3_aa: CSVGTGGYNEQFF; cdr3_nt: TGCAGCGTTGGTACAGGGGGTTACAATGAGCAGTTCTTC
v_call: TRBV30; j_call: TRBJ1-3; clone_size: few; d_call: .; cdr3_aa: CAWSVGYTIYF; cdr3_nt: TGTGCCTGGAGTGTAGGGTACACCATATATTTT
v_call: TRBV20-1; j_call: TRBJ1-3; clone_size: .; d_call: .; cdr3_aa: CSASRGGTIYF; cdr3_nt: TGCAGTGCCTCGCGTGGGGGCACCATATATTTT
v_call: TRBV2; j_call: TRBJ2-7; clone_size: .; d_call: .; cdr3_aa: CASTRQEGYEQYF; cdr3_nt: TGTGCCAGCACCAGGCAGGAGGGCTACGAGCAGTACTTC
v_call: TRBV19; j_call: TRBJ1-3; clone_size: .; d_call: .; cdr3_aa: CASRSGNTIYF; cdr3_nt: TGTGCCAGTCGTTCTGGAAACACCATATATTTT
v_call: TRBV9; j_call: TRBJ1-4; clone_size: .; d_call: .; cdr3_aa: CASSVGRGLNEKLFF; cdr3_nt: TGTGCCAGCAGCGTAGGCAGGGGCCTTAATGAAAAACTGTTTTTT
v_call: TRBV25-1; j_call: TRBJ2-1; clone_size: .; d_call: TRBD2; cdr3_aa: CASSDPSGVYEQFF; cdr3_nt: TGTGCCAGCAGTGACCCTAGCGGGGTCTATGAGCAGTTCTTC
v_call: TRBV29-1; j_call: TRBJ2-7; clone_size: .; d_call: TRBD2; cdr3_aa: CSALSPGLSSYEQYF; cdr3_nt: TGCAGCGCCCTGAGCCCGGGACTAAGCTCCTACGAGCAGTACTTC
v_call: TRBV4-2; j_call: TRBJ2-3; clone_size: .; d_call: TRBD2; cdr3_aa: CASSATSGSTDTQYF; cdr3_nt: TGTGCCAGCAGCGCGACTAGCGGGAGCACAGATACGCAGTATTTT
v_call: TRBV29-1; j_call: TRBJ2-1; clone_size: .; d_call: TRBD1; cdr3_aa: CSVEVGLTGGRVNEQFF; cdr3_nt: TGCAGCGTTGAAGTGGGGCTAACAGGGGGCAGGGTCAATGAGCAGTTCTTC
v_call: TRBV28; j_call: TRBJ2-2; clone_size: .; d_call: .; cdr3_aa: CASSLHGRGTTGELFF; cdr3_nt: TGTGCCAGCAGTTTGCACGGCAGGGGCACCACCGGGGAGCTGTTTTTT
v_call: TRBV5-6; j_call: TRBJ1-5; clone_size: .; d_call: .; cdr3_aa: CASSLSEGHQPQHF; cdr3_nt: TGTGCCAGCAGCTTAAGTGAGGGTCATCAGCCCCAGCATTTT
v_call: TRBV10-2; j_call: TRBJ2-2; clone_size: .; d_call: TRBD2; cdr3_aa: CASGLAGGNTGELFF; cdr3_nt: TGCGCCAGCGGTCTAGCGGGGGGGAACACCGGGGAGCTGTTTTTT
v_call: TRBV5-1; j_call: TRBJ2-3; clone_size: .; d_call: .; cdr3_aa: CASSKLGDTQYF; cdr3_nt: TGCGCCAGCAGTAAACTCGGCGATACGCAGTATTTT
v_call: TRBV7-2; j_call: TRBJ2-7; clone_size: .; d_call: .; cdr3_aa: CASSLQGGSYEQYF; cdr3_nt: TGTGCCAGCAGCTTACAGGGGGGCTCCTACGAGCAGTACTTC
v_call: TRBV10-3; j_call: TRBJ2-1; clone_size: .; d_call: TRBD2; cdr3_aa: CAISETSGRENSGNEQFF; cdr3_nt: TGTGCCATCAGTGAGACTAGCGGGAGGGAGAATTCAGGCAATGAGCAGTTCTTC
v_call: TRBV28; j_call: TRBJ2-5; clone_size: few; d_call: .; cdr3_aa: CASSLYGVEETQYF; cdr3_nt: TGTGCCAGCAGTTTATATGGGGTGGAAGAGACCCAGTACTTC
v_call: TRBV10-3; j_call: TRBJ2-7; clone_size: .; d_call: .; cdr3_aa: CAISGGYEQYF; cdr3_nt: TGTGCCATCAGTGGGGGGTACGAGCAGTACTTC
v_call: TRBV28; j_call: TRBJ1-2; clone_size: few; d_call: .; cdr3_aa: CASGSQDDGYTF; cdr3_nt: TGTGCCAGCGGCTCACAGGACGATGGCTACACCTTC
v_call: TRBV2; j_call: TRBJ2-3; clone_size: .; d_call: TRBD2; cdr3_aa: CASTEGRGPDTQYF; cdr3_nt: TGTGCCAGCACGGAGGGGAGGGGACCAGATACGCAGTATTTT
v_call: TRBV27; j_call: TRBJ2-3; clone_size: .; d_call: .; cdr3_aa: CPTGASTDTQYF; cdr3_nt: TGTCCCACGGGGGCTAGCACAGATACGCAGTATTTT
v_call: TRBV19; j_call: TRBJ1-1; clone_size: .; d_call: .; cdr3_aa: CASSTPPGGSEAFF; cdr3_nt: TGTGCCAGTAGTACGCCCCCGGGAGGGTCTGAAGCTTTCTTT
v_call: TRBV5-1; j_call: TRBJ1-2; clone_size: .; d_call: .; cdr3_aa: CASSPEDGARYGYTF; cdr3_nt: TGCGCCAGCAGCCCGGAGGACGGCGCAAGATACGGCTACACCTTC
v_call: TRBV29-1; j_call: TRBJ2-3; clone_size: .; d_call: .; cdr3_aa: CSVEDPTRGGRGTQYF; cdr3_nt: TGCAGCGTTGAAGATCCGACTAGAGGGGGGCGAGGTACGCAGTATTTT
v_call: TRBV5-1; j_call: TRBJ2-7; clone_size: .; d_call: TRBD1; cdr3_aa: CASSYSDRVSTPYEQYF; cdr3_nt: TGCGCCAGCAGCTACTCGGACAGGGTGTCTACCCCCTACGAGCAGTACTTC
v_call: TRBV14; j_call: TRBJ2-7; clone_size: few; d_call: .; cdr3_aa: CASSHTRGNYEQYF; cdr3_nt: TGTGCCAGCAGCCATACCAGGGGTAACTACGAGCAGTACTTC
v_call: TRBV28; j_call: TRBJ1-2; clone_size: few; d_call: TRBD1; cdr3_aa: CASIGQGVLLANYGYTF; cdr3_nt: TGTGCCAGCATCGGACAGGGGGTACTCCTAGCTAACTATGGCTACACCTTC
v_call: TRBV2; j_call: TRBJ2-2; clone_size: .; d_call: .; cdr3_aa: CASRDRITGELFF; cdr3_nt: TGTGCCAGCAGAGATAGAATCACCGGGGAGCTGTTTTTT
v_call: TRBV7-2; j_call: TRBJ2-7; clone_size: .; d_call: TRBD2; cdr3_aa: CASSKGTSATYEQYF; cdr3_nt: TGTGCCAGCAGTAAAGGGACTAGCGCAACCTACGAGCAGTACTTC
v_call: TRBV28; j_call: TRBJ2-2; clone_size: .; d_call: .; cdr3_aa: CASRGQVNTGELFF; cdr3_nt: TGTGCCAGCAGGGGACAAGTGAACACCGGGGAGCTGTTTTTT
v_call: TRBV2; j_call: TRBJ2-2; clone_size: .; d_call: .; cdr3_aa: CASSGRDTGELFF; cdr3_nt: TGTGCCAGCAGCGGGAGAGACACCGGGGAGCTGTTTTTT
v_call: TRBV7-6; j_call: TRBJ2-1; clone_size: .; d_call: .; cdr3_aa: CASSPGFADEQFF; cdr3_nt: TGTGCCAGCAGCCCCGGTTTTGCAGATGAGCAGTTCTTC
v_call: TRBV6-5; j_call: TRBJ1-1; clone_size: .; d_call: .; cdr3_aa: CASRITGNTEAFF; cdr3_nt: TGTGCCAGCAGAATAACAGGGAACACTGAAGCTTTCTTT
v_call: TRBV6-5; j_call: TRBJ2-7; clone_size: .; d_call: TRBD1; cdr3_aa: CASSLGQGAYEQYF; cdr3_nt: TGTGCCAGCAGTCTAGGACAGGGGGCGTACGAGCAGTACTTC
v_call: TRBV2; j_call: TRBJ1-5; clone_size: few; d_call: .; cdr3_aa: CASSVAGQPQHF; cdr3_nt: TGTGCCAGCAGTGTGGCGGGTCAGCCCCAGCATTTT
v_call: TRBV6-5; j_call: TRBJ1-1; clone_size: .; d_call: .; cdr3_aa: CASSSQTNTEAFF; cdr3_nt: TGTGCCAGCAGTTCGCAAACTAACACTGAAGCTTTCTTT
v_call: TRBV5-4; j_call: TRBJ2-2; clone_size: .; d_call: .; cdr3_aa: CASSLMTGGTGELFF; cdr3_nt: TGTGCCAGCAGCTTGATGACCGGTGGGACCGGGGAGCTGTTTTTT
v_call: TRBV27; j_call: TRBJ2-7; clone_size: .; d_call: .; cdr3_aa: CASRLTWTIRYEQYF; cdr3_nt: TGTGCCAGCCGCCTAACATGGACAATCCGCTACGAGCAGTACTTC
v_call: TRBV5-1; j_call: TRBJ2-2; clone_size: .; d_call: .; cdr3_aa: CASREDEDTGELFF; cdr3_nt: TGCGCCAGCAGAGAGGACGAGGACACCGGGGAGCTGTTTTTT
v_call: TRBV28; j_call: TRBJ1-4; clone_size: .; d_call: .; cdr3_aa: CASSTLGSHAGEKLFF; cdr3_nt: TGTGCCAGCAGCACCCTCGGCTCTCATGCGGGTGAAAAACTGTTTTTT
v_call: TRBV5-8; j_call: TRBJ1-4; clone_size: few; d_call: .; cdr3_aa: CASSLREKLFF; cdr3_nt: TGTGCCAGCAGCTTGCGTGAAAAACTGTTTTTT
v_call: TRBV19; j_call: TRBJ2-7; clone_size: .; d_call: .; cdr3_aa: CASSQGFLGEQYF; cdr3_nt: TGTGCCAGTAGTCAGGGGTTCCTGGGCGAGCAGTACTTC
v_call: TRBV27; j_call: TRBJ2-7; clone_size: .; d_call: TRBD2; cdr3_aa: CASSSRTSGTPYEQYF; cdr3_nt: TGTGCCAGCAGTTCGAGGACTAGCGGGACCCCCTACGAGCAGTACTTC